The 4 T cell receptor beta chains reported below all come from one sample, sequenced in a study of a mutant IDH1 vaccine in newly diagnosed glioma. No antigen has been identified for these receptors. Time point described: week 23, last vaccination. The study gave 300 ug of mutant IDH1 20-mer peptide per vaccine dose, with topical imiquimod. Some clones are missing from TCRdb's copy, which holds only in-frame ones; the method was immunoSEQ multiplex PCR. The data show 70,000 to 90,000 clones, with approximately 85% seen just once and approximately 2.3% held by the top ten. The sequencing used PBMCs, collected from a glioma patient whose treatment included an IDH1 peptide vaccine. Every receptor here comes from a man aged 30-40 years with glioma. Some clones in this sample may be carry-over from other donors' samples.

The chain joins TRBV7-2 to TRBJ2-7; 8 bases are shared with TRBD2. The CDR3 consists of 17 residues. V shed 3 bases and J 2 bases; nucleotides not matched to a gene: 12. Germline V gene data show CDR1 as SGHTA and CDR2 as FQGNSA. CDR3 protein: CASSFVAGGPAAYEQYF. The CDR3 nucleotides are TGTGCCAGCAGCTTTGTTGCGGGGGGCCCCGCGGCCTACGAGCAGTACTTC.

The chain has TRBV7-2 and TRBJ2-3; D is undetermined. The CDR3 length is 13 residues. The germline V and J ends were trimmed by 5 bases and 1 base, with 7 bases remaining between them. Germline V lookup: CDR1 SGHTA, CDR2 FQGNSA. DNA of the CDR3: TGTGCCAGCAGCAGATCCGGCACAGATACGCAGTATTTT. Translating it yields CASSRSGTDTQYF.

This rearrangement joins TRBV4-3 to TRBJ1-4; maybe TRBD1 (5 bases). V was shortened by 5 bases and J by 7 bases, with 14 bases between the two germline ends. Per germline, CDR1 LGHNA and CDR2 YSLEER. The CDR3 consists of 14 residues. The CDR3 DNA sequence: TGCGCCAGCAGCTTTCCAGGGTATTGTGAAAAACTGTTTTTT. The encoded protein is CASSFPGYCEKLFF.

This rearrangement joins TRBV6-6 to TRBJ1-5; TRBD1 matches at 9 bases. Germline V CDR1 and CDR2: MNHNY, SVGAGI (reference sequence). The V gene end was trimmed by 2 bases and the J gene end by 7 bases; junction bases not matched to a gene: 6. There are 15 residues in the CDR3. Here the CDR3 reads CASSYEGQGWQPQHF. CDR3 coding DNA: TGTGCCAGCAGTTACGAGGGACAGGGTTGGCAGCCCCAGCATTTT.